This TCR beta chain emerged from a study of cytomegalovirus exposure and HLA in healthy donors. PCR employed 60 Vbeta and 13 Jbeta primers. TCRdb's copy holds only in-frame clones and misses some; the assay was immunoSEQ multiplex PCR. The table has 60,000 or so clones, about four fifths seen once. With V trimmed by 3 bases and J by 1 base, 5 bases remained unmatched. The CDR3 is made up of 15 amino acids. The germline V gene has CDR1 SGHAT and CDR2 FQNNGV. Study-level points and caveats: Analyses of presence/absence relied on an assumption of roughly uniform sequencing depth across donors. Several of the most significant clusters appeared, in a later analysis, to be linked to common viral pathogens.

In the case of this clone: Its target is unknown.

This clonotype was obtained from a man in his forties in good health and CMV-seronegative. The chain has TRBV11-2 and TRBJ2-7; TRBD1 aligns across 8 bases. The sequenced sample consisted of PBMCs. The chain's CDR3 is CASSFDRGNSYEQYV. The CDR3 region has the DNA TGTGCCAGCAGCTTCGACAGGGGAAATTCCTACGAGCAGTACGTC.